Listed here is a single TCR beta chain. Its specific antigen is unknown. Based on the germline V gene, the CDR1 and CDR2 sequences are KGHDR and SFDVKD. The CDR3 goes from the cysteine to the phenylalanine over 12 residues. DNA for this receptor is not on file. The entry originates in a study of monozygotic twins with inflammatory bowel disease (dated by TCRdb to between 2018 and 2021). Looking at the study overall: In total, 28 monozygotic twin pairs made up the full study: 19 Danish pairs, all IBD-discordant, plus nine German pairs, of which four were IBD-concordant and five were IBD-discordant. Within discordant pairs, disease-associated traits were sought mainly by comparing IBD patients with their genetically identical healthy co-twins. Each individual had, on average, about 151 000 unique TCRalpha sequences and 181 000 unique TCRbeta sequences available for analysis.

Findings and caveats that apply to the study as a whole: Concordant and discordant twins showed no difference in repertoire similarity, possibly because of limited statistical power. Because patients were on differing immunosuppressive treatments, the repertoires may have picked up extra background noise and inter-individual variability. TCRbeta repertoire diversity, by inverse Simpson index, was decreased in IBD patients compared with their healthy co-twins. Distinction between different T cell subtypes could not be achieved in the analysis. The results gave no support for a single strong signal or clonotype linked to IBD. Compared with healthy twins, IBD patients shared fewer clonotypes with other individuals, and the difference was most pronounced in patients with signs of disease activity.

From each donor, a roughly 2.5 ml peripheral blood sample was collected into PAXgene tubes and stored at -80 degrees C. Without any T cell sorting, total RNA was extracted from whole blood using the PAXgene blood miRNA kit on an automated QIAcube. Peripheral blood from monozygotic twin pairs concordant or discordant for inflammatory bowel disease was subjected to deep TCRalpha and TCRbeta repertoire profiling with unique molecular barcoding. For every twin pair, smoking habits were documented, and each individual was categorised as a current, former or never smoker. The protocol used for the library was 5' RACE. The input for every TCR library was 3,500 to 4,000 ng of total RNA. cDNA was synthesized with SMARTScribe reverse transcriptase in eight separate reactions per sample. During cDNA synthesis, unique molecular identifiers containing a 6-nucleotide sample barcode were introduced by template switching. TCRalpha and TCRbeta cDNA was amplified by two nested PCRs of about 15 and 9 cycles, with bead purification after each PCR. Before amplification, the cDNA was both treated with uracil DNA-glycosylase and purified with the QIAquick PCR purification kit. The second PCR added Illumina TruSeq-compatible adapters along with sample-specific barcodes. TapeStation and Qubit were used to check library quality and concentration, and roughly 5 ng of each library went into the pool. The pooled libraries were sequenced with 2 x 100 bp reads and custom sequencing primers on an Illumina HiSeq2500 single-index Rapid Run. For the original study's pipeline: PCR and sequencing errors were corrected by UMI-based consensus assembly using MiGEC version 1.2.6. MiXCR version 2.1.1 was used to carry out V(D)J alignment, clonotype assembly and CDR3 extraction. To normalise gene usage, clonotype sharing and MAIT/NKT TCR abundance, the analysis used the top 1000, 10 000 and 20 000 clonotypes per sample. Diversity was computed as the inverse Simpson index with the vegan R package after downsampling to 27 000 UMIs. Paired Mann-Whitney U tests were applied to discordant twin pairs, with Benjamini-Hochberg correction for multiple testing. The reads were reprocessed in TCRdb, with one entry per CDR3 protein sequence and no accompanying DNA. The V and J calls and clone size come from TCRdb's table, not from the authors' own analysis. The table of this sample itemizes under 350,000 distinct CDR3 sequences. The ten most abundant clones make up 5.5% to 6.5% of the sample.

The rearranged chain carries TRBV24-1 and TRBJ1-1; the D gene TCRdb calls, TRBD1, cannot be checked with no DNA. Material for sequencing was blood. The sequence came from a human donor with ulcerative colitis or Crohn's disease, or a healthy co-twin of an affected twin (not recorded which). The CDR3 protein sequence reads: CATSRGHTEAFF.